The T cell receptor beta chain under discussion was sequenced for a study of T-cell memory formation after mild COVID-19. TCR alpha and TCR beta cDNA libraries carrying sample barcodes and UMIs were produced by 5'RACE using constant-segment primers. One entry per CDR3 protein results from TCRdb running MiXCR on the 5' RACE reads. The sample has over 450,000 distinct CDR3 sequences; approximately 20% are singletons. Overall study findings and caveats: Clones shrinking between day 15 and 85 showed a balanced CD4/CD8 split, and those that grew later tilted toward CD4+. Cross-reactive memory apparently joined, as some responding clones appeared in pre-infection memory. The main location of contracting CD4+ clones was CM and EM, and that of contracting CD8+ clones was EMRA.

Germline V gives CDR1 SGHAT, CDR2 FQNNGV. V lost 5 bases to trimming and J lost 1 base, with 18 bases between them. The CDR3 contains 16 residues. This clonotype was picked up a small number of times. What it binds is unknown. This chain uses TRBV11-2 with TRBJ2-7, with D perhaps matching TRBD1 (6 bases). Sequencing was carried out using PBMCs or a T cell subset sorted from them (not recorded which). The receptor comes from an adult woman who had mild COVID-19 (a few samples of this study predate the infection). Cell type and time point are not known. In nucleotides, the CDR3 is TGTGCCAGCAGCCCCACCAACAGGGTAGGGTCCTACGAGCAGTACTTC. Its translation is CASSPTNRVGSYEQYF.